This T cell receptor beta chain was documented in a study of cytomegalovirus exposure and HLA in healthy donors. Likely unrecorded immune exposures existed in these nominally healthy donors. The PCR made use of 60 Vbeta and 13 Jbeta primers. Only in-frame clones appear in the TCRdb table, and some are missing; sequencing was by immunoSEQ multiplex PCR. The profile shows about 150,000 clones, around two thirds of them singletons. This receptor was obtained from a man aged 25 to 45 in good health and CMV-seropositive. Sequencing was performed on PBMCs.

In nucleotides, the CDR3 is TGTGCCAGCAGTGTTGTGGAGGGAGTCAGGGAACTGTTTTTT. Translation gives CASSVVEGVRELFF. The J gene is TRBJ1-4, the V gene TRBV2; a possible D gene is TRBD1 (5 bases). The CDR3 extends over 14 amino acids. Germline assignment: CDR1 SNHLY and CDR2 FYNNEI. The V end lost 4 bases, the J end lost 12 bases, and 18 bases lay between the germline ends.